This T cell receptor beta chain was found in a study of blood T cell repertoires in COVID-19. Overall study context: Donors in the United States, Italy and Spain gave samples during acute or convalescent COVID-19. Sample material is recorded as cDNA or gDNA derived from T cells, B-cell-depleted T cells, or PBMCs.

Germline values: CDR1 SGHAT, CDR2 FQNNGV. Germline trimming cut 5 bases from V and 8 bases from J; bases unmatched to any gene: 12. This CDR3 has 15 residues. Authors' analysis steps: Reference gene primer amplification gave estimated nucleated cell counts. Here immunoSEQ multiplex PCR was the method, and the copy in TCRdb shows in-frame clones only, minus some. V and J calls and clone size are those listed in that table; D and trimming were worked out from the DNA. Here the sample spans fewer than 85,000 clones, roughly 90% being singletons. The source of this sequence is a human donor in a cohort sampled during active COVID-19. Source material: peripheral blood. This rearrangement joins TRBV11-2 to TRBJ1-2, with 9 bases fitting TRBD1. The CDR3 protein is CASSTYRGRHNGYTF. The CDR3 nucleotides are TGTGCCAGCAGCACATACAGGGGGCGTCATAACGGCTACACCTTC.